The clone carrying this T cell receptor (beta chain) was counted many times. Its cognate antigen is unknown. The CDR3 end falls 3 residues outside the read, so it is completed with the germline J gene. The source of the sample is a study of T cell clonality in common variable immunodeficiency. Germline V gene lookup returns CDR1 MGHRA and CDR2 YSYEKL. The CDR3 length is 14 residues. V was clipped by 0 bases and J by 5 bases, with 8 bases between them. Each donor provided about 5 to 9 ml of heparinized whole blood. Study-wide results and limits: In common variable immunodeficiency, TCR beta chains reportedly carried fewer deletions and N-nucleotide insertions.

Libraries were prepared by immunoSEQ multiplex PCR; TCRdb keeps only in-frame clonotypes and omits some of them. The sample shows about 28,000 clones, none of them appearing just once. The V and J genes are TRBV4-1 and TRBJ1-5; D is ambiguous. This receptor was taken from a human donor with common variable immunodeficiency. Sequencing used peripheral blood mononuclear cells. The CDR3: CASSQDSVDQPQHF. The sequenced CDR3 bases are TGCGCCAGCAGCCAAGATTCAGTGGATCAGCCC.